The clone carrying this T cell receptor (beta chain) was seen ten or more times. Its target is unknown. Study results and limitations: Tumor-infiltrating Treg TCR alpha and beta sequences overlapped most with tumor naive CD4+ T cells, then blood naive.

Trimming pared 0 bases from V and 0 bases from J, leaving 9 bases between. Germline values: CDR1 SGHTA, CDR2 FQGTGA. The CDR3 loop spans 17 amino acids. A single record per CDR3 protein comes from TCRdb applying MiXCR to the 5' RACE reads. The repertoire holds roughly 45,000 distinct CDR3 sequences, with roughly 21% as singletons. Cells sorted as Tregs were CD4+, CD25+ and CD127-/low. The source is a female donor with breast cancer. The sequenced material came from Tregs sorted from blood. The chain uses TRBV7-3 and TRBJ2-6; a weak D match, TRBD2 (6 bases). The CDR3 protein is CASSLTGGFSGANVLTF. The CDR3 nucleotides read TGTGCCAGCAGCTTAACGGGAGGTTTCTCTGGGGCCAACGTCCTGACTTTC.